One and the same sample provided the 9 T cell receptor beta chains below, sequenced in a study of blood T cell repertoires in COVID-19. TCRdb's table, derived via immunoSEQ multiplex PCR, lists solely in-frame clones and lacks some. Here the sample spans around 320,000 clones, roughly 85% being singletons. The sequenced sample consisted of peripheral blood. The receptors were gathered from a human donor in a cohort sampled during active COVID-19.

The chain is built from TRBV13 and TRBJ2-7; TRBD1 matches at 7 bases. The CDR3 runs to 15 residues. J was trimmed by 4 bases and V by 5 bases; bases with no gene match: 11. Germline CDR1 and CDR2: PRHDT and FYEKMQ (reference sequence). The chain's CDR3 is CASSLDRDIMYEQYF. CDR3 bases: TGTGCCAGCAGCCTCGACAGGGATATTATGTACGAGCAGTACTTC.

Written as DNA, the CDR3 is TGTGCCAGCAGTTCCAGGGGGACAGATACGCAGTATTTT. As protein: CASSSRGTDTQYF. This chain links TRBV5-6 with TRBJ2-3; 7 bases fit TRBD1. CDR1 and CDR2 from the germline V gene are SGHDT and YYEEEE. The CDR3 loop spans 13 amino acids. J gave up 3 bases and V 5 bases, and 3 bases lay outside the gene matches.

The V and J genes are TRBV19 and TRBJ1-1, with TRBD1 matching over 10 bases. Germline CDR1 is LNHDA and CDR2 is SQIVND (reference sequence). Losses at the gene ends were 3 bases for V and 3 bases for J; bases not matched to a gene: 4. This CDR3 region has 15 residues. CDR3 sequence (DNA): TGTGCCAGTAGTATCGGGACAGGGGAGGACACTGAAGCTTTCTTT. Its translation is CASSIGTGEDTEAFF.

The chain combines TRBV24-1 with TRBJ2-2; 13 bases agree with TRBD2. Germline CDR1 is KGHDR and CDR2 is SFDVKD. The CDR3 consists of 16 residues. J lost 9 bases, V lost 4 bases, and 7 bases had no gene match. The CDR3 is CATSDPGLAGARELFF. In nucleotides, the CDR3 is TGTGCCACCAGTGACCCCGGACTAGCGGGGGCCCGGGAGCTGTTTTTT.

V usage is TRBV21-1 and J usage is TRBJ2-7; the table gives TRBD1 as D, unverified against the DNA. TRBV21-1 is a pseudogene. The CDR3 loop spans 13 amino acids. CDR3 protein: CASSKRGQGDEYF. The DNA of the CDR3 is TGTGCCAGCAGCAAACGAGGGCAGGGGGATGAGTACTTC.

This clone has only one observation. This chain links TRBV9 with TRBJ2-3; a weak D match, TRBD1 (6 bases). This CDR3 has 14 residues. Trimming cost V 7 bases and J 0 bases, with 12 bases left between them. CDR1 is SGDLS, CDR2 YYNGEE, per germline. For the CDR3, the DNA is TGTGCCAGCGCGAAAAGGGGGAGCACAGATACGCAGTATTTT. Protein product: CASAKRGSTDTQYF.

The CDR3 here is CASSPAPSGGELFF. The CDR3 coding sequence is TGTGCCAGCAGCCCCGCGCCTAGTGGAGGGGAGCTGTTTTTT. J is TRBJ2-2 and V is TRBV3-1 (or the pseudogene TRBV3-2); D unresolved. The CDR3 is 14 residues long. The ends were cut back, 4 bases at V and 8 bases at J, with 14 bases in the middle. The germline V gene has CDR1 LGHDT and CDR2 YNNKEL (reference sequence).

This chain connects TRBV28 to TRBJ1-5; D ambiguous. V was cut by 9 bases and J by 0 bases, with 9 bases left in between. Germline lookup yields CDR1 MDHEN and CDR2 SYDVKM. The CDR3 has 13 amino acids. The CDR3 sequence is CASGPYSNQPQHF. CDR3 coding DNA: TGTGCCAGTGGGCCGTATAGCAATCAGCCCCAGCATTTT.

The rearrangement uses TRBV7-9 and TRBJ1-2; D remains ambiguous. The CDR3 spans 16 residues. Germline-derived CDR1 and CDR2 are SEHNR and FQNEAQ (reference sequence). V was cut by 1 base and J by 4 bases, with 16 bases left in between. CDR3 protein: CASSLVAPGTLYGYTF. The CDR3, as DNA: TGTGCCAGCAGCTTAGTGGCGCCAGGAACCCTCTATGGCTACACCTTC.